This T cell receptor (beta chain) comes out of a study of immune evolution from preneoplasia to lung adenocarcinoma. Findings and caveats of the study: Normal lung had the highest top T cell clone frequencies.

Germline V lookup: CDR1 MGHRA, CDR2 YSYEKL. The CDR3 contains 17 residues. V shed 3 bases and J 2 bases; nucleotides not matched to a gene: 7. Histologic diagnosis was independently verified by two lung pathologists. This clone has just one count. Its specificity is not known. Sequencing was performed with immunoSEQ multiplex PCR; in TCRdb, only in-frame clones are kept and a portion is missing. The data hold under 45,000 clones, with over 75% observed a single time. The genes are TRBV4-1 and TRBJ2-6; 7 bases fit TRBD2. Source material: FFPE invasive lung adenocarcinoma tissue. The TCR sequence derives from a person between 60 and 70 years old with lung adenocarcinoma. DNA for the CDR3: TGCGCCAGCAGCCACCCTACCGGGGGGACTGGGGCCAACGTCCTGACTTTC. Protein product: CASSHPTGGTGANVLTF.